This entry lists 24 T cell receptor beta chains sequenced from one sample in a study of blood T cell repertoires in COVID-19. Only in-frame clones appear in the TCRdb table, and some are missing; sequencing was by immunoSEQ multiplex PCR. There are 50,000 to 60,000 clones in the sample; more than 90% occur only once, and less than 10% lies in the top ten. The sample consisted of peripheral blood. Receptor source: a woman older than 75 with acute or convalescent COVID-19.

This sequence joins TRBV7-6 and TRBJ2-1; 12 positions agree with TRBD2. The CDR3 covers 18 residues. V dropped 5 bases and J dropped 10; count of bases not matched to a gene: 18. The germline V gene encodes CDR1 SGHVS and CDR2 FNYEAQ. CDR3 protein: CASSSRLAGDLTIREQFF. In nucleotides, the CDR3 is TGTGCCAGCAGCAGCCGACTAGCGGGGGACCTAACTATCCGGGAGCAGTTCTTC.

The chain combines TRBV15 with TRBJ1-4; D is perhaps TRBD1 (6 bases). Germline V gives CDR1 LNHNV, CDR2 YYDKDF (reference sequence). The CDR3 consists of 16 residues. V was clipped by 0 bases and J by 10 bases, with 18 bases between them. CDR3 amino acids: CATSRDQAREGGKLFF. The DNA of the CDR3 is TGTGCCACCAGCAGAGATCAGGCCAGGGAGGGGGGAAAACTGTTTTTT.

V is TRBV5-4 and J is TRBJ1-3; 10 positions agree with TRBD1. This CDR3 region has 15 residues. In germline, CDR1 is SGHNT, CDR2 YYREEE (reference sequence). Unmatched junction bases numbered 3, after V lost 6 bases and J lost 0 bases. The DNA of the CDR3 is TGTGCCAGCACCTGGGACAGGGGCTCTGGAAACACCATATATTTT. Translating gives CASTWDRGSGNTIYF.

This clone has just one count. J is TRBJ1-4 and V is TRBV2; 7 bases are shared with TRBD1. V shed 6 bases and J 8 bases; nucleotides not matched to a gene: 6. Germline loops: CDR1 SNHLY, CDR2 FYNNEI. This CDR3 has 13 amino acids. Here the CDR3 DNA reads TGTGCCAGCAGGGGACAGTTGGGGGAAAAACTGTTTTTT. The encoded protein is CASRGQLGEKLFF.

The V and J genes are TRBV24-1 and TRBJ2-3; the match to TRBD2 covers 12 bases. Germline assignment: CDR1 KGHDR and CDR2 SFDVKD. The CDR3 consists of 15 residues. V shed 9 bases, J shed 6 bases, and the junction held 9 bases outside the gene matches. CDR3 in amino acids: CATETSGRQKDTQYF. The CDR3 DNA follows: TGTGCCACCGAGACTAGCGGGAGACAGAAGGATACGCAGTATTTT.

This sequence joins TRBV5-5 and TRBJ1-5; 8 nucleotides match TRBD1. Per the germline V gene, CDR1 is SGHKS and CDR2 is YYEKEE (reference sequence). CDR3 length: 17 residues. The junction had 11 bases not matched to a gene; V was cut back by 4 bases and J by 2 bases. The CDR3 spells CASSPDREGSRNQPQHF. The DNA for the CDR3 is TGTGCCAGCAGCCCGGACAGGGAGGGTAGTCGCAATCAGCCCCAGCATTTT.

This clone was seen a handful of times. The chain joins TRBV19 to TRBJ1-1; D call uncertain. CDR3 size: 13 residues. V lost 3 bases to trimming and J lost 4 bases, with 9 bases between them. Germline V lookup: CDR1 LNHDA, CDR2 SQIVND (reference sequence). Here the CDR3 DNA reads TGTGCCAGTAGTATCCCAGTCTCCACTGAAGCTTTCTTT. Amino acids: CASSIPVSTEAFF.

The chain is built from TRBV2 and TRBJ1-4; 7 bases are a match to TRBD1. This CDR3 contains 15 residues. CDR1 is SNHLY, CDR2 FYNNEI, per germline. Germline trimming cut 3 bases from V and 8 bases from J; bases unmatched to any gene: 9. The CDR3 loop reads CASSEMTGTREKLFF. The CDR3 DNA is TGTGCCAGCAGTGAGATGACAGGGACTCGGGAAAAACTGTTTTTT. Full variable domain (rest looked up from reference TRBV2 and TRBJ1-4): EPEVTQTPSHQVTQMGQEVILRCVPISNHLYFYWYRQILGQKVEFLVSFYNNEISEKSEIFDDQFSVERPDGSNFTLKIRSTKLEDSAMYFCASSEMTGTREKLFFGSGTQLSVL.

The chain joins TRBV6-1 to TRBJ2-7, with TRBD1 as a possible D gene (5 bases). Trimming shortened V by 2 bases and J by 3 bases, and 5 bases separated the two germline ends. This CDR3 contains 12 residues. Germline-derived CDR1 and CDR2 are MNHNS and SASEGT. The CDR3 nucleotides are TGTGCCAGCAGTGAACAGGGCTACGAGCAGTACTTC. It codes for CASSEQGYEQYF.

This chain connects TRBV9 to TRBJ2-1; D is undetermined. Trimming pared 4 bases from V and 9 bases from J, leaving 14 bases between. Per the germline V gene, CDR1 is SGDLS and CDR2 is YYNGEE. The CDR3 has 13 amino acids. This CDR3 is CASSLPSVREQFF. The DNA for the CDR3 is TGTGCCAGCAGCCTTCCCTCGGTCCGTGAGCAGTTCTTC.

This clone was seen a single time. The chain links TRBV7-2 to TRBJ1-6; no firm D call. CDR1 SGHTA and CDR2 FQGNSA come from the germline V gene. The CDR3 has 15 residues. V dropped 1 base and J dropped 8 bases, with 12 bases sitting between them. The CDR3 region is CASSLVVGSDSPLHF. Written as DNA, the CDR3 is TGTGCCAGCAGCTTAGTTGTGGGCTCAGATTCACCCCTCCACTTT.

The rearrangement uses TRBV3-1 (or the pseudogene TRBV3-2) and TRBJ1-2, with D uncertain. V lost 1 base and J lost 7, with 4 bases in between. The CDR3 spans 11 residues. Germline CDR1 is LGHDT and CDR2 is YNNKEL (reference sequence). CDR3 residues: CASSQGRGYTF. Written as DNA, the CDR3 is TGTGCCAGCAGCCAAGGTCGTGGCTACACCTTC.

The V call is TRBV7-2, the J call TRBJ1-1; D call uncertain. The CDR3 sequence is 12 residues long. CDR1 and CDR2 from the germline V gene are SGHTA and FQGNSA. V lost 1 base to trimming and J lost 6 bases, with 6 bases between them. The CDR3 DNA reads TGTGCCAGCAGCTTAGTCGGGGCTGAAGCTTTCTTT. Translation: CASSLVGAEAFF.

The rearrangement uses TRBV18 and TRBJ2-2, with D perhaps TRBD2 (7 bases). With 3 bases removed from V and 7 bases from J, the gap between germline ends came to 18 bases. CDR3 length: 16 amino acids. Germline V gene data show CDR1 as KGHSH and CDR2 as LQKENI. The CDR3 DNA follows: TGTGCCAGCTCACCGCCGGGAGGAAGACAGGTCGGGGAGCTGTTTTTT. It encodes CASSPPGGRQVGELFF.

The genes are TRBV7-9 and TRBJ2-7, with TRBD2 as a possible D gene (6 bases). Between the trimmed V and J ends, which lost 10 bases and 0 bases, there was a span of 13 bases. The CDR3 length is 13 residues. Germline V gene lookup returns CDR1 SEHNR and CDR2 FQNEAQ (reference sequence). CDR3 sequence: CATSTSSSYEQYF. CDR3 sequence (DNA): TGTGCCACAAGTACTAGCAGCTCCTACGAGCAGTACTTC. Filled out from reference TRBV7-9 and TRBJ2-7, the complete variable domain reads DTGVSQNPRHKITKRGQNVTFRCDPISEHNRLYWYRQTLGQGPEFLTYFQNEAQLEKSRLLSDRFSAERPKGSFSTLEIQRTEQGDSAMYLCATSTSSSYEQYFGPGTRLTVT.

This chain joins TRBV24-1 and TRBJ2-2; weak D call: TRBD2 (6 bases). The V and J ends lost 4 bases and 0 bases respectively, with 11 bases between them. Germline V gives CDR1 KGHDR, CDR2 SFDVKD. This CDR3 is built from 16 residues. CDR3 residues: CATSEGGYTNTGELFF. The CDR3 coding sequence is TGTGCCACCAGTGAGGGGGGATATACGAACACCGGGGAGCTGTTTTTT.

This clone has just one count. The rearrangement links TRBV7-2 to TRBJ1-6, with D perhaps TRBD1 (5 bases). Germline CDR1 reads SGHTA; CDR2 reads FQGNSA. The CDR3 has 15 amino acids. Deletions cut 1 base from V and 9 bases from J, with 13 bases between. The CDR3 spells CASSLVQGGVSPLHF. In nucleotides, the CDR3 is TGTGCCAGCAGCTTAGTCCAGGGTGGGGTTTCACCCCTCCACTTT.

V and J are TRBV5-6 and TRBJ2-4; perhaps TRBD2 as D (6 bases). V dropped 1 base and J dropped 2 bases, with 13 bases sitting between them. Germline V gene data show CDR1 as SGHDT and CDR2 as YYEEEE. The CDR3 loop spans 16 amino acids. The CDR3 loop reads CASSLSSDATKNIQYF. CDR3 nucleotides: TGTGCCAGCAGCTTGTCTAGCGATGCGACCAAAAACATTCAGTACTTC.

The rearrangement uses TRBV21-1 and TRBJ1-5; the table assigns TRBD1, which was not confirmed against the DNA. TRBV21-1 is a documented pseudogene. The CDR3 totals 16 residues. This chain's CDR3 is CARPTQGASDNQPQHF. CDR3 coding DNA: TGTGCCAGGCCTACCCAGGGGGCCTCCGACAATCAGCCCCAGCATTTT.

The chain employs TRBV21-1 and TRBJ2-7; the DNA was not used to check the table's D call, TRBD1. TRBV21-1 is classified as a pseudogene. This CDR3 contains 11 residues. DNA for the CDR3: TGTGCCAGCAGCACAATCTACGAGCAGTACTTC. It codes for CASSTIYEQYF.

The J gene is TRBJ1-1, the V gene TRBV4-1; TRBD1 aligns across 7 bases. This CDR3 region has 18 residues. The ends lost 0 bases at V and 1 base at J; junction bases unmatched: 11. Germline CDR1 is MGHRA and CDR2 is YSYEKL. For the CDR3, the DNA is TGCGCCAGCAGCCAAGATCCAAGTTCGGGGACAGCGAACACTGAAGCTTTCTTT. This codes for CASSQDPSSGTANTEAFF.

The rearrangement links TRBV18 to TRBJ2-5; 11 positions match TRBD1. There are 14 residues in the CDR3. V shed 8 bases, J shed 5 bases, and the junction held 7 bases outside the gene matches. Per the germline V gene, CDR1 is KGHSH and CDR2 is LQKENI. The CDR3 protein is CASAGTGGSETQYF. The CDR3 nucleotides are TGTGCCAGCGCTGGGACAGGGGGATCGGAGACCCAGTACTTC. The whole variable domain, remainder taken from reference TRBV18 and TRBJ2-5, is NAGVMQNPRHLVRRRGQEARLRCSPMKGHSHVYWYRQLPEEGLKFMVYLQKENIIDESGMPKERFSAEFPKEGPSILRIQQVVRGDSAAYFCASAGTGGSETQYFGPGTRLLVL.

The CDR3 nucleotides read TGTGCCATCAGTGACCCGGGACTAGGGCGCTCCAGCTCCTACGAGCAGTACTTC. It translates to CAISDPGLGRSSSYEQYF. This rearrangement joins TRBV10-3 to TRBJ2-7; TRBD2 agrees at 8 bases. V shed 3 bases and J 0 bases; nucleotides not matched to a gene: 13. CDR1 is ENHRY, CDR2 SYGVKD, per germline. The length of the CDR3 is 18 residues.

The V call is TRBV10-3, the J call TRBJ1-2, with 12 bases matching TRBD1. V lost 6 bases, J lost 7 bases, and 6 bases stayed unmatched. Germline CDR1 ENHRY, CDR2 SYGVKD. The CDR3 runs to 14 residues. The chain's CDR3 is CAISEGTGGLGYTF. The CDR3 DNA reads TGTGCCATCAGCGAGGGGACAGGGGGCCTTGGCTACACCTTC.